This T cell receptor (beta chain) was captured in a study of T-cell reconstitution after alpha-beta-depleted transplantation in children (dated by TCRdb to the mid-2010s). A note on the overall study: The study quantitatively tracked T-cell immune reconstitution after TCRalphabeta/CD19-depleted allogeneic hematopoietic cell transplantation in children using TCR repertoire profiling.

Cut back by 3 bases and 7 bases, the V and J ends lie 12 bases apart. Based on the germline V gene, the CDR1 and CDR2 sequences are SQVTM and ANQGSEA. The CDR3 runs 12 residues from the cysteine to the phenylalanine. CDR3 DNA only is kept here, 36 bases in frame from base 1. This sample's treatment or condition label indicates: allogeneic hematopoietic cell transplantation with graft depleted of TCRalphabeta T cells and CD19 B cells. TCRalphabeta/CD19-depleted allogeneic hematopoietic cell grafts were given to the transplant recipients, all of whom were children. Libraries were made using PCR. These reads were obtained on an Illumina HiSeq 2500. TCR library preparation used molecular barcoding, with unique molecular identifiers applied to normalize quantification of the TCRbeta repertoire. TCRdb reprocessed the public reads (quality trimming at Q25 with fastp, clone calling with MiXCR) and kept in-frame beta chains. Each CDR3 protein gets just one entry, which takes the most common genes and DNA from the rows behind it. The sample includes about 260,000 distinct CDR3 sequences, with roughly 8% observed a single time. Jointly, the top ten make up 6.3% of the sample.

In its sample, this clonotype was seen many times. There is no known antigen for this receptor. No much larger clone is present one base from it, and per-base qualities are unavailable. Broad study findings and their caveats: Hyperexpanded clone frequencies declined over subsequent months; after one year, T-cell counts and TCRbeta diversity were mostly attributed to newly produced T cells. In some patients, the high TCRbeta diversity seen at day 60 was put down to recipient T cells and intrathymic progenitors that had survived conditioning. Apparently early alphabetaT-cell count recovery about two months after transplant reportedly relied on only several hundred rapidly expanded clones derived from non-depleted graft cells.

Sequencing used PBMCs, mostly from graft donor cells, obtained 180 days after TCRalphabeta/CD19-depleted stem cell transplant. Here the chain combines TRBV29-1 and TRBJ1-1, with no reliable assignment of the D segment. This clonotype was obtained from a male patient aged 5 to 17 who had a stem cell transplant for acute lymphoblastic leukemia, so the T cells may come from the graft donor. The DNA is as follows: TGCAGCGTTGAGAGGCAATGGGGTGAAGCTTTCTTT. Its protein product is CSVERQWGEAFF. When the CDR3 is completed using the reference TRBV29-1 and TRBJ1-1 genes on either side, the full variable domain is SAVISQKPSRDICQRGTSLTIQCQVDSQVTMMFWYRQQPGQSLTLIATANQGSEATYESGFVIDKFPISRPNLTFSTLTVSNMSPEDSSIYLCSVERQWGEAFFGQGTRLTVV.